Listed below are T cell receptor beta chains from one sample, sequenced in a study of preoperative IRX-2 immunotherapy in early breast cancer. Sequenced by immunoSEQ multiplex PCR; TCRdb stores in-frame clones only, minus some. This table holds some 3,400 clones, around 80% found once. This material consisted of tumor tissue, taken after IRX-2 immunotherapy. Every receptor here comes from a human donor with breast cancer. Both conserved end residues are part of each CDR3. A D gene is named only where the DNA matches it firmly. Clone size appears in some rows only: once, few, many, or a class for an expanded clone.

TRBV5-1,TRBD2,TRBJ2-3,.,TGCGCCAGCGGGGAAAGGACTAGCTCCACAGATACGCAGTATTTT,CASGERTSSTDTQYF
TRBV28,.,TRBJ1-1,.,TGTGCCAGCAGTGACACGGACACTGAAGCTTTCTTT,CASSDTDTEAFF
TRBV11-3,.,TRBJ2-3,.,TGTGCCAGCAGCTTAGAGCGGGGCGGTAGAGATACGCAGTATTTT,CASSLERGGRDTQYF
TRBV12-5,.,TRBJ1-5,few,TGTGCTAGTGGTTTGGTACTCGGCCATAGCAATCAGCCCCAGCATTTT,CASGLVLGHSNQPQHF
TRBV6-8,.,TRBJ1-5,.,TGTGCCAGCAGTACCCGGGACACCAGCAATCAGCCCCAGCATTTT,CASSTRDTSNQPQHF
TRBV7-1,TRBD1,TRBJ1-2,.,TGTGCCAGCAGCTTAGCGAGGACAGGGCACTATGGCTACACCTTC,CASSLARTGHYGYTF
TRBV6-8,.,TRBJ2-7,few,TGTGCCAGCAGTTTCGCTCCGGGACGTTTCTACGAGCAGTACTTC,CASSFAPGRFYEQYF
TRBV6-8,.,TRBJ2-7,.,TGTGCCAGCGCAGACAGAGGGTACGAGCAGTACTTC,CASADRGYEQYF
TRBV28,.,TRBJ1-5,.,TGTGCCAGCAGTTTAGTCTGGGCAGGCAATCAGCCCCAGCATTTT,CASSLVWAGNQPQHF
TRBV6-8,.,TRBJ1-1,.,TGTGCCAGCAGTGAGACAGAAGAGAACACTGAAGCTTTCTTT,CASSETEENTEAFF
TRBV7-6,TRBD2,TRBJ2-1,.,TGTGCCAGCAGCCGGAGCGGGAACCTGGAAAATGAGCAGTTCTTC,CASSRSGNLENEQFF
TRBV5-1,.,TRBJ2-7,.,TGCGCCAGCAGCTTGGGTAGCGTGAGCTCCTACGAGCAGTACTTC,CASSLGSVSSYEQYF
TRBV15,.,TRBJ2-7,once,TGTGCCACCAGCAGAGATGGGGACCTGCGAGAGCAGTACTTC,CATSRDGDLREQYF
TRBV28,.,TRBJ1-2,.,TGTGCCAGCAGTCCGACAGGAGCAAAAGGCTACACCTTC,CASSPTGAKGYTF
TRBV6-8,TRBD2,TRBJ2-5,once,TGTGCCAGCATCCAAGGACCGGGACTAGCGGGAGGAGGGCAAGAGACCCAGTACTTC,CASIQGPGLAGGGQETQYF
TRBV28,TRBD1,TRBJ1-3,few,TGTGCCAGCATAGGGACAGCTGGAAACACCATATATTTT,CASIGTAGNTIYF
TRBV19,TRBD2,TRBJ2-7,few,TGTGCCAGTAGTGCCGGACGGCCGGGACTAGCGGGAGCATTCGAGCAGTACTTC,CASSAGRPGLAGAFEQYF
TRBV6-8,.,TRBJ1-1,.,TGTGGGTTTAACCCGTGGGAGTCAGCACCGAACACTGAAGCTTTCTTT,CGFNPWESAPNTEAFF
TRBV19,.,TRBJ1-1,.,TGTGCCAGTTCCATCGACAGAGGCACTAAAGCTTTCTTT,CASSIDRGTKAFF
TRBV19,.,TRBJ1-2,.,TGTGCCAGTAGTATCGACAGAAGCTATGGCTACACCTTC,CASSIDRSYGYTF
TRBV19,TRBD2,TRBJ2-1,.,TGTGCCAGTAGTACCCTAAGCGGGAACCACTACAATGAGCAGTTCTTC,CASSTLSGNHYNEQFF
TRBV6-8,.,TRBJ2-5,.,TGTGCCAGCAGATCTACCGCAGAGACCCAGTACTTC,CASRSTAETQYF
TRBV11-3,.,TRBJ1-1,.,TGTGCCAGCAGCTTACGGGGGGACAACACTGAAGCTTTCTTT,CASSLRGDNTEAFF
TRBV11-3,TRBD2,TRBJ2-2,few,TGTGCCAGCAGCATGGGACTAGCGGGATTCACCGGGGAGCTGTTTTTT,CASSMGLAGFTGELFF
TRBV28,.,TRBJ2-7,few,TGTGCCAGCAGTTCCAGGGTAACCTACGAGCAGTACTTC,CASSSRVTYEQYF
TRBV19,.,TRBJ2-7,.,TGTGCCAGTAGTACCACACAGGGATACGAGCAGTACTTC,CASSTTQGYEQYF
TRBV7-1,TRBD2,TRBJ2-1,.,TGTGCCAGCAGCCACCCGGGACTAGCGGGAAGATACAATGAGCAGTTCTTC,CASSHPGLAGRYNEQFF
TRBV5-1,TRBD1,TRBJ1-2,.,TGCGCCAGCAGCTTGGCCGCCGGGACAGGGTTTGGCTACACCTTC,CASSLAAGTGFGYTF
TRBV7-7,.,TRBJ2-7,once,TGTGCCAGCAGCTTAGAGGGGGCTAGCGGATCCTACGAGCAGTACTTC,CASSLEGASGSYEQYF
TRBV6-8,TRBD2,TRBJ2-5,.,TGTGCCAGCACGGCGGGAGGGATTCAAGAGACCCAGTACTTC,CASTAGGIQETQYF
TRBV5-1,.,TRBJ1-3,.,TGCGCCAGCAGCTTGGACAGGCCTGCGATCTCTGGAAACACCATATATTTT,CASSLDRPAISGNTIYF
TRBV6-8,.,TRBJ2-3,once,TGTGCCAGCAGTTTCACTGGCGCCCGGTCGGATACGCAGTATTTT,CASSFTGARSDTQYF
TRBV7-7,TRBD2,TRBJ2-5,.,TGTGCCAGCAGTTTTGGACTAGCGGGGGAGACCCAGTACTTC,CASSFGLAGETQYF
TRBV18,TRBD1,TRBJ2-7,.,TGTGCCAGCTCACCATACACGACAGGGCTCGAGCAGTACTTC,CASSPYTTGLEQYF
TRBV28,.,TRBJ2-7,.,TGTGCCAGCAGTTTCAGCGCGATATACGAGCAGTACTTC,CASSFSAIYEQYF
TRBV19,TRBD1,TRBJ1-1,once,TGTGCCAGTACCAAGACAGGGTCGCACACTGAAGCTTTCTTT,CASTKTGSHTEAFF
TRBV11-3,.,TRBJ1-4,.,TGTGCCAGCAGCCTTCCGGGACATGCGGAAAAACTGTTTTTT,CASSLPGHAEKLFF
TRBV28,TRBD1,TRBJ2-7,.,TGTGCCAGCAGGCCACAGGGGACCTACGAGCAGTACTTC,CASRPQGTYEQYF
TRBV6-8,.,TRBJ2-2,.,TGTGCCAGCAGTAATTCGAACACCGGGGAGCTGTTTTTT,CASSNSNTGELFF
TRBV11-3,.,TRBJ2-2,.,TGTGCCAGCAGCTTCAATTTCGGGAACACCGGGGAGCTGTTTTTT,CASSFNFGNTGELFF
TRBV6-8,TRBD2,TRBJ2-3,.,TGTGCCAACAGTAGGACTAGCGGGAGTTTTTCGCAGTATTTT,CANSRTSGSFSQYF
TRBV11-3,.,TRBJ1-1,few,TGTGCCAGCAGCTTACAGAGAATGAACACTGAAGCTTTCTTT,CASSLQRMNTEAFF
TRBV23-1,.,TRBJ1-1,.,TGCGCCAGCAGCTTGGCGGTGGGACTCACTGAAGCTTTCTTT,CASSLAVGLTEAFF
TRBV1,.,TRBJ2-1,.,TGCGCCAGCAGCCTTAGAGCGGGAGTAGGGAATGAGCAGTTCTTC,CASSLRAGVGNEQFF
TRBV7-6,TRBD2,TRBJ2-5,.,TGTGCCAGCAGCGCCCAGGGACTAGCGGGGGGGGAGACCCAGTACTTC,CASSAQGLAGGETQYF
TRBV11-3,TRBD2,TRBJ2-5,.,TGTGCCAGCAGCTTAGGGACTAGCGGGGGACCCCTCAGGGAGACCCAGTACTTC,CASSLGTSGGPLRETQYF